The rows below give T cell receptor beta chains drawn from one sample of a study of T cell clonotyping in hematopoietic cell transplantation. Assay used: immunoSEQ multiplex PCR; TCRdb lists only in-frame clones, some missing. The sample carries about 10,000 clones, 92% recorded once. Sequencing was performed on peripheral blood mononuclear cells, taken before stem cell transplant. The receptors were gathered from a woman aged 40 to 50 with acute myeloid leukemia. Some clones in this sample may be carry-over from other donors' samples. Both conserved end residues are part of each CDR3. The order of the fields is J gene, clone size, D gene, V gene, CDR3 DNA, CDR3 protein. A D gene is named only where the DNA matches it firmly. For some rows the clone size is stated as once, few or many, or as a class when expanded; others skip it.

j_gene: TRBJ2-7; abundance: -; d_gene: -; v_gene: TRBV7-8; CDR3nt: TGTGCCAGCAGCTTAGCCGACGGCGAGCAGTACTTC; CDR3aa: CASSLADGEQYF
j_gene: TRBJ2-2; abundance: -; d_gene: -; v_gene: TRBV7-7; CDR3nt: TGTGCCAGCAGCTTAGGAACAGGCTCGAACACCGGGGAGCTGTTTTTT; CDR3aa: CASSLGTGSNTGELFF
j_gene: TRBJ2-5; abundance: once; d_gene: TRBD2; v_gene: TRBV5-4; CDR3nt: TGTGCCAGCAGCTTGGCTTCGGCGGGAGCGGGTGAGACCCAGTACTTC; CDR3aa: CASSLASAGAGETQYF
j_gene: TRBJ1-1; abundance: -; d_gene: -; v_gene: TRBV5-1; CDR3nt: TGCGCCAGCAGCTTGGGAACCGACAGGAACACTGAAGCTTTCTTT; CDR3aa: CASSLGTDRNTEAFF
j_gene: TRBJ1-4; abundance: -; d_gene: -; v_gene: TRBV14; CDR3nt: TGTGCCAGCAGCCAAATTGCAGGGTTTGCTGAAAAACTGTTTTTT; CDR3aa: CASSQIAGFAEKLFF
j_gene: TRBJ2-1; abundance: few; d_gene: TRBD1; v_gene: TRBV5-1; CDR3nt: TGCGCCAGCAGGGACAGGACAGAAACGTACAATGAGCAGTTCTTC; CDR3aa: CASRDRTETYNEQFF
j_gene: TRBJ2-1; abundance: -; d_gene: TRBD2; v_gene: TRBV30; CDR3nt: TGTGCCTGGAGTGCAGGGGGACTAGCGGGATTTGGCAATGAGCAGTTCTTC; CDR3aa: CAWSAGGLAGFGNEQFF
j_gene: TRBJ2-7; abundance: -; d_gene: -; v_gene: TRBV27; CDR3nt: TGTGCCAGCAGTTTATATATTGGGGGAAGGAGGGGGGCCTACGAGCAGTACTTC; CDR3aa: CASSLYIGGRRGAYEQYF
j_gene: TRBJ1-5; abundance: -; d_gene: TRBD1; v_gene: TRBV7-2; CDR3nt: TGTGCCAGCAGCTCCCAGACAGGGACTCAGCCCCAGCATTTT; CDR3aa: CASSSQTGTQPQHF
j_gene: TRBJ2-7; abundance: -; d_gene: -; v_gene: TRBV2; CDR3nt: TGTGCCAGCGCCCGGGACGGGAACGAGCAGTACTTC; CDR3aa: CASARDGNEQYF
j_gene: TRBJ2-1; abundance: -; d_gene: -; v_gene: TRBV2; CDR3nt: TGTGCCAGCAGACTAGCCGACGAGCAGTTCTTC; CDR3aa: CASRLADEQFF
j_gene: TRBJ1-5; abundance: -; d_gene: -; v_gene: TRBV12-1; CDR3nt: TGTGCCAGCAGCTTAGGACAGGCGCTCAATCAGCCCCAGCATTTT; CDR3aa: CASSLGQALNQPQHF
j_gene: TRBJ2-3; abundance: -; d_gene: -; v_gene: TRBV14; CDR3nt: TGTGCCAGCAGCCAAGGGGCAGGGCGGACAGATACGCAGTATTTT; CDR3aa: CASSQGAGRTDTQYF
j_gene: TRBJ2-6; abundance: large; d_gene: -; v_gene: TRBV9; CDR3nt: TGTGCCAGTCAACGGATCACTGGGGCCAACGTCCTGACTTTC; CDR3aa: CASQRITGANVLTF